This T cell receptor (beta chain) was profiled in a study of blood T cells in healthy people across ages. Then a second PCR, running about 7 to 11 cycles, was carried out with a sample-barcoded 5' primer and a J-beta primer mix. TCRdb reanalysed the 5' RACE reads using MiXCR and keeps one entry per CDR3 protein. Among about 640,000 distinct CDR3 sequences, 58% were seen once, and the ten largest hold over 30%. CDR3 size: 17 residues. V gave up 4 bases and J gave up 4 bases; unmatched junction bases: 13. CDR1 and CDR2 (germline): SGHRS, YFSETQ. The TCR originated in a man in his fifties or sixties in good health. Sequencing was done on a sample of blood. This sequence joins TRBV5-1 and TRBJ1-2, with 10 bases that match TRBD1. The CDR3 is CASSPAVPGQGSYGYTF. The CDR3 DNA reads TGCGCCAGCAGCCCCGCCGTCCCGGGACAGGGGAGCTATGGCTACACCTTC.